This T cell receptor beta chain was retrieved from a study of cytomegalovirus exposure and HLA in healthy donors. This clone was detected a few times. Antigen unknown. PCR involved 60 Vbeta and 13 Jbeta primers. Sequenced by immunoSEQ multiplex PCR; TCRdb stores in-frame clones only, minus some. The table includes tens of thousands of clones, approximately 80% detected once. Study conclusions and caveats: It was 164 TCR beta chains that were listed as cytomegalovirus-associated.

This TCR derives from a woman aged 25-40 years in good health and CMV-seronegative. The sample comprised PBMCs.

Written as DNA, the CDR3 is TGTGCCAGCAGCTTAGGTGGACAGGTTGAAGCTTTCTTT. Amino acid sequence: CASSLGGQVEAFF. V gene TRBV11-3 combines with J gene TRBJ1-1, with 7 bases matching TRBD1. The germline gives CDR1 SGHNT, CDR2 YENEEA. V dropped 1 base and J dropped 7; count of bases not matched to a gene: 3. The CDR3 is 13 amino acids.